This TCR beta chain was sequenced in a study of blood T cell repertoires in COVID-19 (dated by TCRdb to 2019 to 2021). About the study as a whole: Samples from collaborators originated in the United States, Italy and Spain and spanned both the acute and convalescent phases of COVID-19. The prospective study material was composed of cDNA or gDNA derived from T cells, B-cell-depleted T cells, or PBMCs. The dataset comprised deeply sampled blood TCRbeta repertoires from subjects exposed to, actively infected with, or recovered from COVID-19. The repertoires were released in a freely available public database meant as a resource for research on the immune response to SARS-CoV-2. The samples were drawn from two sources: the first 160 participants of the ongoing ImmuneRACE study, and 1,000 to 1,500 subjects contributed by 6 global collaborators. A de-identified subject ID, COVID-19 status, age in years and sex were almost always included in the sample metadata. Where HLA class I and class II types were available, the types were taken from metadata supplied by the sample provider, not from assay-based typing.

From its cysteine to its phenylalanine, the CDR3 spans 14 amino acids. Only the CDR3 DNA is retained, 42 bases long and in frame from the first base. Cut back by 1 base and 5 bases, the V and J ends lie 12 bases apart. The germline V gene specifies SGHDT as CDR1 and YYEEEE as CDR2. TCRbeta CDR3 regions were amplified from genomic DNA by means of the immunoSEQ Assay, a bias-controlled multiplex PCR. Under the source paper's analysis protocol: Nucleated cell counts per sample were estimated from amplification of reference gene primers within the assay. To quantify the absolute abundance of each unique TCRbeta CDR3 rearrangement, sequence reads were collapsed and filtered. For each sample, productive Simpson clonality was calculated by taking the square root of Simpson's diversity index across productive rearrangements. What TCRdb holds here is the immuneACCESS table cut down to in-frame rearrangements. Part of the clones is not present; checked against another copy, under half of the missing clones reflect an unresolved V gene, and the others are unexplained. That table gives V, J and clone size, and the DNA gave D and trimming. In all, the sample holds under 100,000 clones, and 82% of those were seen once. The ten most abundant clones make up 8% to 13% of the sample.

Broader findings and caveats from the paper: How much clinical and demographic metadata was included differed by source and by participant, and the metadata was provided uncurated.

Collaborating institutions collected whole blood in K2EDTA tubes following their own protocols. For TCRbeta analysis, collaborators shipped samples as frozen whole blood, isolated PBMCs, or DNA extracted from either of those sample types. As for this clone: Its antigen is currently not known. No qualities accompany the bases; no much larger clone lies one base away.

The sequencing input was peripheral blood. The sequence came from a man aged 60 to 75 with acute or convalescent COVID-19. This sequence uses TRBV5-6 and TRBJ2-5; no D gene is confidently identified. The CDR3 in this case is CASSLIEAGETQYF. The nucleotide sequence reads as follows: TGTGCCAGCAGCTTGATTGAGGCCGGGGAGACCCAGTACTTC.